This is a list of T cell receptor beta chains from one sample in a study of blood T cell repertoires in COVID-19. The method was immunoSEQ multiplex PCR; TCRdb's version includes in-frame clones alone and lacks a portion of them. This table holds 74,000 or so clones, 75% to 90% found once. The sample was peripheral blood. These receptors were collected from a human donor in a cohort sampled during active COVID-19. CDR3s include the opening cysteine and the closing phenylalanine or tryptophan. Fields, in order: J gene, V gene, clone size, D gene, CDR3 DNA, CDR3 protein. A D gene is named only where the DNA matches it firmly. Not every row has a clone size; where given, it reads once, few, many or a size class.

TRBJ2-1 | TRBV11-1 | few | TRBD2 | TGTGCCAGCAGCCCCCGGGGGAGGGGTCCTCGGAATGAGCAGTTCTTC | CASSPRGRGPRNEQFF
TRBJ2-1 | TRBV24-1 | - | TRBD1 | TGTGCCACCAGTGATTTTGGGCAGGGGGCTTACAATGAGCAGTTCTTC | CATSDFGQGAYNEQFF
TRBJ2-1 | TRBV6-5 | - | TRBD2 | TGTGCCAGCAAAATGAGCGGGGGGGCGTACAATGAGCAGTTCTTC | CASKMSGGAYNEQFF
TRBJ2-3 | TRBV5-1 | - | TRBD1 | TGCGCCAGCAGCGCCCGGACAGGCCAGGCTGGAGATACGCAGTATTTT | CASSARTGQAGDTQYF
TRBJ2-4 | TRBV28 | - | - | TGTGCCAGCAGTCAGGGGGGAGCCAAAAACATTCAGTACTTC | CASSQGGAKNIQYF
TRBJ1-5 | TRBV7-8 | - | TRBD1 | TGTGCCAGCAGCTTAGAAGGACAGGGGCCCCAGCATTTT | CASSLEGQGPQHF
TRBJ1-4 | TRBV6-5 | - | - | TGTGCCAGCAGCGCCCTAAAACTACTTGATGAAAAACTGTTTTTT | CASSALKLLDEKLFF
TRBJ2-1 | TRBV23-1 | few | - | TGCGCCAGCAGTCCCCTCGACATGGACAATGAGCAGTTCTTC | CASSPLDMDNEQFF
TRBJ1-5 | TRBV30 | - | - | TGTGCCTGGAGTGAGGGGTTTCAGCCCCAGCATTTT | CAWSEGFQPQHF
TRBJ2-1 | TRBV7-2 | - | TRBD2 | TGTGCCAGCAGCCTCCGGACTAGCGGAAACAATGAGCAGTTCTTC | CASSLRTSGNNEQFF
TRBJ2-2 | TRBV7-9 | - | - | TGTGCCAGCAGCTTAGACCGGGTCATTACCGGGGAGCTGTTTTTT | CASSLDRVITGELFF
TRBJ2-1 | TRBV27 | - | TRBD2 | TGTGCCAGCAGTTTACGACTAGCGGGAGAAAATGAGCAGTTCTTC | CASSLRLAGENEQFF
TRBJ2-1 | TRBV5-1 | - | - | TGCGCCAGCAGCTTGTCATTCGAGAAATACTACAATGAGCAGTTCTTC | CASSLSFEKYYNEQFF
TRBJ2-2 | TRBV2 | - | - | TGTGCCAGCAGTTTACAGGGTTCCACCGGGGAGCTGTTTTTT | CASSLQGSTGELFF
TRBJ2-4 | TRBV9 | - | - | TGTGCCAGCAGCGCAGGTCCGGTATTCTCGAATGAGTACTTC | CASSAGPVFSNEYF
TRBJ2-1 | TRBV6-1 | - | TRBD2 | TGTGCCAGCAGTGAAGCGGAGGGGAGGGAGCGGTTCTTC | CASSEAEGRERFF
TRBJ2-2 | TRBV21-1 | once | - | TGTGCCAGCACTCTGGGCTCGAACACCGGGGAGCTGTTTTTT | CASTLGSNTGELFF
TRBJ1-1 | TRBV18 | - | - | TGTGCCAGCTCACCAATAAGGGAGGGCACTGAAGCTTTCTTT | CASSPIREGTEAFF
TRBJ2-3 | TRBV28 | once | TRBD2 | TGTGCCAGCAGTCCCGGCGGGGGGAATACGCAGTATTTT | CASSPGGGNTQYF
TRBJ1-2 | TRBV29-1 | - | - | TGCAGCGTTGAAGACCAGCGTCACGGGGGCTACACCTTC | CSVEDQRHGGYTF
TRBJ2-4 | TRBV5-1 | - | TRBD2 | TGCGCCAGCAGCTTACCTACCTCCGGGACTACCGAAAACATTCAGTACTTC | CASSLPTSGTTENIQYF
TRBJ1-5 | TRBV5-4 | - | - | TGTGCCAGCAGCCGGTGGAGTAGCAATCAGCCCCAGCATTTT | CASSRWSSNQPQHF
TRBJ2-7 | TRBV19 | - | TRBD2 | TGTGCCAGTAGTATCGCGGGAGCCACCTACGAGCAGTACTTC | CASSIAGATYEQYF
TRBJ1-2 | TRBV19 | - | TRBD1 | TGTGCCAGTAGTATAGATCTATGGGACAGCTATGGCTACACCTTC | CASSIDLWDSYGYTF
TRBJ2-6 | TRBV7-2 | - | TRBD2 | TGTGCCAGCAGCTTAGCGCGGGGGAGAACTGGGGCCAACGTCCTGACTTTC | CASSLARGRTGANVLTF
TRBJ1-3 | TRBV19 | - | - | TGTGCCAGTAGTACCCTCTCGTCTTTCTCTGGAAACACCATATATTTT | CASSTLSSFSGNTIYF
TRBJ2-5 | TRBV6-2/TRBV6-3 | - | - | TGTGCCAGCAGTCCAGGGGACCAAGAGACCCAGTACTTC | CASSPGDQETQYF
TRBJ2-7 | TRBV7-2 | once | - | TGTGCCAGCAGCTTAGAGGGAGGAACAGCCGAGCAGTACTTC | CASSLEGGTAEQYF
TRBJ2-7 | TRBV18 | - | TRBD2 | TGTGCCAGCTCCCCTCGGACTAGCCGCTACGAGCAGTACTTC | CASSPRTSRYEQYF
TRBJ1-3 | TRBV2 | - | - | TGTGCCAGCAGGCGGGGGACCGACTCTGGAAACACCATATATTTT | CASRRGTDSGNTIYF
TRBJ2-3 | TRBV27 | - | TRBD2 | TGTGCCAGCAGTTGGTCTAGCGGAGCTAGCACAGATACGCAGTATTTT | CASSWSSGASTDTQYF
TRBJ2-1 | TRBV4-3 | - | TRBD2 | TGCGCCAGCAGCCAAGCTATCGGGAGGGCCGGCAATGAGCAGTTCTTC | CASSQAIGRAGNEQFF
TRBJ2-5 | TRBV10-2 | - | TRBD1 | TGCGCCAGCAGTGGCAGGGGGATCGACCAAGAGACCCAGTACTTC | CASSGRGIDQETQYF
TRBJ2-5 | TRBV23-1 | few | TRBD2 | TGCGCCATACCTAGCGGGGGGAAGAGTCTTGAAGAGACCCAGTACTTC | CAIPSGGKSLEETQYF
TRBJ2-1 | TRBV7-2 | - | TRBD1 | TGTGCCAGCAGCCCTCGGACAGGGGGTTGGAATGAGCAGTTCTTC | CASSPRTGGWNEQFF
TRBJ1-2 | TRBV4-1 | - | TRBD1 | TGCGCCAGCAGCCTCTTCCCGGGACAGGGTTATGGCTACACCTTC | CASSLFPGQGYGYTF
TRBJ2-7 | TRBV6-5 | - | TRBD1 | TGTGCCAGCAGTTACTCGACAGGGTACTACGAGCAGTACTTC | CASSYSTGYYEQYF
TRBJ2-2 | TRBV10-3 | - | TRBD1 | TGTGCCAACCGGGACAGGAGCACCGGGGAGCTGTTTTTT | CANRDRSTGELFF
TRBJ2-7 | TRBV27 | - | - | TGTGCCAGCAGTTTAACAGGGCATCAATCCCCCAGAAAGTACTTC | CASSLTGHQSPRKYF
TRBJ1-1 | TRBV4-2 | - | - | TGTGCCAGCAGCCAAGGGTTGAGGGCGGACACTGAAGCTTTCTTT | CASSQGLRADTEAFF
TRBJ1-1 | TRBV18 | - | - | TGTGCCAGCTCACTAGGGAGCACTGAAGCTTTCTTT | CASSLGSTEAFF
TRBJ2-2 | TRBV27 | - | - | TGTGCCAGCAGTTCACTACAGGGGAACACCGGGGAGCTGTTTTTT | CASSSLQGNTGELFF
TRBJ2-3 | TRBV9 | once | TRBD2 | TGTGCCAGCAGCGTGACTAGCGGGGTGCCAGATACGCAGTATTTT | CASSVTSGVPDTQYF
TRBJ1-1 | TRBV27 | - | - | TGTGCCAGCAGTTTATCCCGTCAGGGGCGGGACACTGAAGCTTTCTTT | CASSLSRQGRDTEAFF
TRBJ2-1 | TRBV5-4 | - | TRBD2 | TGTGCCAGCAACAGACTAGCGGGGGCTAACAACAATGAGCAGTTCTTC | CASNRLAGANNNEQFF
TRBJ2-1 | TRBV2 | - | - | TGTGCCAGCAGTCCTTACAATGAGCAGTTCTTC | CASSPYNEQFF
TRBJ1-5 | TRBV15 | - | - | TGTGCCACCAGCAGAGATAGGAGCGTCAATCAGCCCCAGCATTTT | CATSRDRSVNQPQHF
TRBJ2-3 | TRBV5-1 | - | - | TGCGCCAGCAGGGTGGCCCATGATTCAGATACGCAGTATTTT | CASRVAHDSDTQYF
TRBJ2-7 | TRBV7-8 | - | - | TGTGCCAGCAGCTTAGCTGAGGGCCCGCGGGAGCAGTACTTC | CASSLAEGPREQYF
TRBJ2-3 | TRBV7-2 | - | - | TGTGCCAGCAGCTTAGGTAGAGAGGGCGGGACGGCGGCAGATACGCAGTATTTT | CASSLGREGGTAADTQYF
TRBJ2-7 | TRBV10-3 | - | - | TGTGCCATCAGTGAGTCGATGTACTCTGTATTCGAGCAGTACTTC | CAISESMYSVFEQYF
TRBJ1-2 | TRBV7-9 | few | - | TGTGCCAGCAGCTTAGGTACAACTTACATGGAGGGCTACACCTTC | CASSLGTTYMEGYTF
TRBJ1-1 | TRBV29-1 | - | - | TGCAGCGCCGGACGGGGGGGCACTGAAGCTTTCTTT | CSAGRGGTEAFF
TRBJ2-1 | TRBV9 | - | TRBD2 | TGTGCCAGCAGCGTACCAACGTCTAGCGGCCCCTCCTACAATGAGCAGTTCTTC | CASSVPTSSGPSYNEQFF
TRBJ2-4 | TRBV28 | - | TRBD2 | TGTGCCAGCAGTTTAACGCGGAGCGGGGTCCTAGCCAAAAACATTCAGTACTTC | CASSLTRSGVLAKNIQYF